The 6 T cell receptor beta chains below all came from one sample that was sequenced in a study of CD8+ T cells in alopecia areata. Extracted from the samples, RNA was reverse transcribed into cDNA to serve as the sequencing template. Clones were read by immunoSEQ multiplex PCR, and TCRdb kept only the in-frame ones, dropping some. The sample lists about 170,000 clones; around 64% were seen once. The source material was CD8+ T cells sorted from blood, sampled at week 0. Receptors originate from a human donor with alopecia areata.

The rearrangement links TRBV7-9 to TRBJ2-6; unclear D gene. The CDR3 is made up of 15 amino acids. Trimming shortened V by 5 bases and J by 1 base, and 9 bases separated the two germline ends. Germline lookup yields CDR1 SEHNR and CDR2 FQNEAQ (reference sequence). CDR3 loop: CASSPKSSGANVLTF. The CDR3 bases are TGTGCCAGCAGCCCTAAGTCGTCTGGGGCCAACGTCCTGACTTTC.

The V call is TRBV6-5, the J call TRBJ1-6; D is possibly TRBD1 (6 bases). CDR1 and CDR2 (germline): MNHEY, SVGAGI. The CDR3 consists of 14 residues. V shed 2 bases and J shed 14 bases, with 16 bases lying between them. The CDR3 DNA reads TGTGCCAGCAGTTACGAACCTCCTGGACAGTCCCTCCACTTT. This encodes CASSYEPPGQSLHF.

As regards this clone: One junction end does not reproduce the germline sequence, and a read error may be involved. The chain links TRBV7-6 to TRBJ2-2; 8 nucleotides match TRBD1. The germline V gene encodes CDR1 SGHVS and CDR2 FNYEAQ. The CDR3 runs to 15 residues. The CDR3 loop reads CASSPRTGNAGELFF. The CDR3 DNA follows: TGTGCCAGCAGCCCCCGGACAGGGAACGCCGGGGAGCTGTTTTTT.

This clone occurred a few times. The V and J genes are TRBV5-6 and TRBJ2-2; 10 nucleotides align to TRBD1. Germline V lookup: CDR1 SGHDT, CDR2 YYEEEE. There are 15 residues in the CDR3. The V and J ends lost 3 bases and 3 bases, in that order; junction bases with no gene match: 2. The CDR3 DNA reads as TGTGCCAGCAGCTACGGGACAGGGGACACCGGGGAGCTGTTTTTT. As protein: CASSYGTGDTGELFF.

V is TRBV29-1 and J is TRBJ2-2, with 9 bases lining up with TRBD1. The length of the CDR3 is 14 residues. Germline V gene lookup returns CDR1 SQVTM and CDR2 ANQGSEA. V gave up 4 bases and J gave up 6 bases; unmatched junction bases: 6. The chain's CDR3 is CSVAGTGRAGELFF. In DNA, the CDR3 is TGCAGCGTTGCCGGGACAGGGAGGGCCGGGGAGCTGTTTTTT.

This chain connects TRBV7-6 to TRBJ2-1; 10 bases are a match to TRBD2. J lost 8 bases, V lost 5 bases, and 9 bases had no gene match. CDR3 length: 15 residues. Looked up from germline, CDR1 is SGHVS and CDR2 is FNYEAQ. CDR3 sequence reads: CASSTAGGLIHEQFF. The CDR3, as DNA: TGTGCCAGCAGCACAGCGGGGGGGCTGATCCATGAGCAGTTCTTC.